Listed below are T cell receptor beta chains from one sample, sequenced in a study of low-dose radiotherapy and immunotherapy resistance in tumors. MiXCR, applied by TCRdb to the reads, yields one record per CDR3 protein. The table lists tens of thousands of distinct CDR3 sequences, approximately 20% of them singletons. The specimen comprised PBMCs, sampled before treatment. The receptor set was obtained from a male donor with prostate cancer. Both conserved end residues are part of each CDR3. The D gene is left open where the match is weak. Size tells how often a clone was seen (once, few, many) or the class of an expanded clone, and some rows leave it out.

clone_size	v_call	j_call	d_call	cdr3_nt	cdr3_aa
many	TRBV5-1	TRBJ2-1	.	TGCGCCAGCAGCCCGGAGGCAGGGTCCTACAATGAGCAGTTCTTC	CASSPEAGSYNEQFF
many	TRBV14	TRBJ1-2	.	TGTGCCAGCAGCCTGGGTGATTACTATGGCTACACCTTC	CASSLGDYYGYTF
many	TRBV5-8	TRBJ1-2	.	TGTGCCAGCAGCCATCGGGGAGAGGGATCGGGTGGCTACACCTTC	CASSHRGEGSGGYTF
many	TRBV20-1	TRBJ2-1	TRBD2	TGCAGGGCGCGTCCCGGGGGGTTAAGGTCGGATGAGCAGTTCTTC	CRARPGGLRSDEQFF
many	TRBV2	TRBJ2-7	.	TGTGCCAGCAGTGCCTACGAGCAGTACTTC	CASSAYEQYF
many	TRBV30	TRBJ2-5	.	TGTGCCTGGAGTGATTGGGAGACCCAGTACTTC	CAWSDWETQYF
.	TRBV11-2	TRBJ2-2	.	.	CASSPHYTGELFFFFFF
many	TRBV7-2	TRBJ2-7	.	TGTGCCAGCAGCTTAGTTTTCGGAGACGCCGGCTACGAGCAGTACTTC	CASSLVFGDAGYEQYF
many	TRBV6-2/TRBV6-3	TRBJ2-1	.	TGTGCCAGCAGACGGGAGTCAGAGTACAATGAGCAGTTCTTC	CASRRESEYNEQFF
many	TRBV7-9	TRBJ2-5	TRBD2	TGTGCCAGCAGCTTAGCCTTAGCGGGACAAGAGACCCAGTACTTC	CASSLALAGQETQYF
many	TRBV7-9	TRBJ2-3	TRBD2	TGTGCCAGCAGCTCGACTAGCGGGGGGACAGATACGCAGTATTTT	CASSSTSGGTDTQYF
many	TRBV11-2	TRBJ1-1	.	TGTGCCAGCAGCTTCAGTACCGGGACTGAAGCTTTCTTT	CASSFSTGTEAFF
.	TRBV12-3/TRBV12-4	TRBJ2-7	TRBD2	TGTGCCAGCACCCCGACTAGCGGGGGGGCCTACGAGCAGTACTTC	CASTPTSGGAYEQYF
.	TRBV6-2/TRBV6-3	TRBJ2-7	TRBD2	TGTGCCAGCCTCCTAGCGGGGCTACACTACGAGCAGTACTTC	CASLLAGLHYEQYF
many	TRBV7-2	TRBJ2-1	TRBD2	TGTGCCAGCAGCTTAGTTTCTAGCGGGGGGGCCGATGAGCAGTTCTTC	CASSLVSSGGADEQFF
many	TRBV12-3/TRBV12-4	TRBJ1-2	.	TGTGCCAGCAGTTTAATGAGGGACTATGGCTACACCTTC	CASSLMRDYGYTF
many	TRBV4-1	TRBJ2-3	TRBD1	TGCGCCAGCAGCCAAGATACCAGGGGGTACATCAGCACAGATACGCAGTATTTT	CASSQDTRGYISTDTQYF
.	TRBV3-1	TRBJ2-5	.	TGTGCCAGCAGCCAAGTCAGTATCGGGTCGGGGGTTGGGTCCCAGTACTTC	CASSQVSIGSGVGSQYF
many	TRBV9	TRBJ2-3	TRBD1	TGTGCCAGCAGCGTAGTCGACAGGGGGTTTAGCACAGATACGCAGTATTTT	CASSVVDRGFSTDTQYF
many	TRBV28	TRBJ2-7	.	TGTGCCAGCGTCGGGGGTTGGGTTAACGAGCAGTACTTC	CASVGGWVNEQYF
many	TRBV12-3/TRBV12-4	TRBJ2-3	TRBD2	TGTGCCAGCAGTTCTACTAGCGGGAGGACGAGCACAGATACGCAGTATTTT	CASSSTSGRTSTDTQYF
many	TRBV6-6	TRBJ1-1	.	TGTGCCAGCAGTCTGAGGGGGGTTCCAGTTGGTCGCGGTCTAAACACTGAAGCTTTCTTT	CASSLRGVPVGRGLNTEAFF
many	TRBV19	TRBJ2-3	TRBD1	TGTGCCAGTAGCCCCCGACAGGGTAATTCTTGGGCGCAGTATTTT	CASSPRQGNSWAQYF
many	TRBV19	TRBJ2-1	TRBD2	TGTGCCAGTAGTACAAGGACTAGCGCCTCCTACAATGAGCAGTTCTTC	CASSTRTSASYNEQFF
many	TRBV28	TRBJ2-1	.	TGTGCCAGCAGGCAAGACCCTGGGCGTGGTGAGCAGTTCTTC	CASRQDPGRGEQFF